This TCR beta chain was retrieved from a study of T-cell reconstitution after alpha-beta-depleted transplantation in children. The CDR3 length is 14 residues. V was pared by 8 bases and J by 0 bases, with 10 bases between. For TCRbeta, the library was prepared with unique molecular identifiers. TCRdb processed the PCR reads anew with MiXCR; each CDR3 protein has one entry. This table holds approximately 300,000 distinct CDR3 sequences, about 9.5% found once. This clonotype was seen repeatedly, ten times or more. Its target is not known. Overall study results and limits: Expanded graft clones, several hundred of them, were reportedly the source of alpha-beta T cells about two months after transplant. T-cell numbers and diversity one year post-transplant derived largely from freshly generated T cells. Day-60 TCRbeta diversity that was high in some patients was derived from surviving recipient T cells and thymic progenitors.

The clonotype comes from a boy in the first two years of life with acute myeloid leukemia, due to receive a stem cell transplant. The rearrangement uses TRBV12-3 or TRBV12-4 and TRBJ2-2, with TRBD2 as a possible D gene (5 bases). This material consisted of PBMCs, taken before TCRalphabeta/CD19-depleted stem cell transplant. The CDR3: CASAPGTNTGELFF. CDR3 nucleotide sequence: TGTGCCAGCGCCCCCGGGACGAACACCGGGGAGCTGTTTTTT.